What follows are 8 T cell receptor beta chains derived from one specimen sequenced in a study of blood T cell repertoires in COVID-19. Profiling relied on immunoSEQ multiplex PCR, and the TCRdb table lists in-frame clones only, not all of them. The table has around 240,000 clones, approximately 85% seen once. The sample was PBMCs or T cells enriched from blood (not recorded which). These receptors originate from a woman aged 50 to 60 who had recovered from COVID-19.

The CDR3 spells CASSFGELYGYTF. The CDR3 DNA is TGCGCCAGCAGCTTTGGGGAGCTCTATGGCTACACCTTC. The V call is TRBV5-1, the J call TRBJ1-2; D gene ambiguous. V gave up 2 bases and J gave up 4 bases, with 9 bases separating them. The germline CDR1 and CDR2 sequences are SGHRS and YFSETQ. The CDR3 spans 13 residues.

The rearrangement joins TRBV7-9 to TRBJ2-1; 9 nucleotides agree with TRBD2. Trimming at V came to 5 bases and at J to 6 bases, leaving 5 bases not matched to a gene. The germline CDR1 and CDR2 sequences are SEHNR and FQNEAQ (reference sequence). The CDR3 is 14 residues long. The CDR3 sequence: CASSLSGSSNEQFF. CDR3 DNA: TGTGCCAGCAGCCTTAGCGGGAGCAGCAATGAGCAGTTCTTC. Looking up the rest from reference TRBV7-9 and TRBJ2-1 gives the full variable domain: DTGVSQNPRHKITKRGQNVTFRCDPISEHNRLYWYRQTLGQGPEFLTYFQNEAQLEKSRLLSDRFSAERPKGSFSTLEIQRTEQGDSAMYLCASSLSGSSNEQFFGPGTRLTVL.

The CDR3 spells CASSQDPTSRYEQFF. The CDR3 nucleotides read TGTGCCAGCAGCCAAGATCCCACTAGTAGGTATGAGCAGTTCTTC. J is TRBJ2-1 and V is TRBV4-2, with D perhaps TRBD2 (5 bases). The CDR3 covers 15 residues. Germline V gene lookup returns CDR1 LGHNA and CDR2 YNFKEQ. Trimming removed 0 bases at V and 8 bases at J, with 14 bases between.

The chain carries TRBV6-2 or TRBV6-3 and TRBJ1-1; 8 nucleotides agree with TRBD1. Germline lookup yields CDR1 MNHEY and CDR2 SVGEGT. CDR3 length: 16 residues. J gave up 4 bases and V 4 bases, and 11 bases lay outside the gene matches. The CDR3 DNA reads TGTGCCAGCAGTTCCTCACGGACAGGGAGGGTCACTGAAGCTTTCTTT. It is translated as CASSSSRTGRVTEAFF.

The gene calls are TRBV5-1 and TRBJ2-7; D gene unclear. Germline lookup yields CDR1 SGHRS and CDR2 YFSETQ. The CDR3 has 11 amino acids. Trimming removed 4 bases from V and 3 bases from J, with 5 bases in between. The CDR3 DNA reads TGCGCCAGCAGCGACAACTACGAGCAGTACTTC. The encoded protein is CASSDNYEQYF.

The chain joins TRBV19 to TRBJ2-1; TRBD1 might be the D (5 bases). CDR1 is LNHDA and CDR2 is SQIVND in the germline V gene (reference sequence). V lost 8 bases and J lost 4, with 15 bases in between. The length of the CDR3 is 14 residues. CDR3 region: CASARPDRYNEQFF. The CDR3 DNA sequence: TGTGCCAGTGCCCGACCCGACAGATACAATGAGCAGTTCTTC.

The CDR3 loop reads CAVPTGTGVTYEQYF. CDR3 nucleotide sequence: TGTGCCGTGCCTACCGGGACAGGGGTTACCTACGAGCAGTACTTC. The chain joins TRBV7-9 to TRBJ2-7; the match to TRBD1 covers 10 bases. The V gene end was trimmed by 11 bases and the J gene end by 2 bases; junction bases not matched to a gene: 12. The CDR3 has 15 amino acids. Looked up from germline, CDR1 is SEHNR and CDR2 is FQNEAQ (reference sequence).

This clone came up once. The genes are TRBV29-1 and TRBJ2-3; 7 positions match TRBD2. The CDR3 contains 17 residues. J was trimmed by 0 bases and V by 1 base; bases with no gene match: 10. Germline assignment: CDR1 SQVTM and CDR2 ANQGSEA. The CDR3 DNA reads as TGCAGCGTTGAAGCCTCTCTTTCGGGGGGTAGCACAGATACGCAGTATTTT. Amino acid sequence: CSVEASLSGGSTDTQYF.